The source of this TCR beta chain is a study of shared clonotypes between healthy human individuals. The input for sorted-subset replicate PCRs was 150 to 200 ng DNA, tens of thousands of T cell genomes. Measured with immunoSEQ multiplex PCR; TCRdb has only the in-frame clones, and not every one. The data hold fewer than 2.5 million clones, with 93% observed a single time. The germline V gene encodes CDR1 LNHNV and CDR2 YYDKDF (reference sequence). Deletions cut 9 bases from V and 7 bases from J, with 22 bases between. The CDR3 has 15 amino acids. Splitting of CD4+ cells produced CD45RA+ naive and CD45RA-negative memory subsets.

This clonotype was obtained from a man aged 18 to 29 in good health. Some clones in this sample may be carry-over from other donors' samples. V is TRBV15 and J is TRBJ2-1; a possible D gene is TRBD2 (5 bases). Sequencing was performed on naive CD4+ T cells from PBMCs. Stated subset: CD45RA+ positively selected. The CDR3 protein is CATSYRSPGMNEQFF. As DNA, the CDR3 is TGTGCCACTTCCTACCGTTCCCCGGGAATGAATGAGCAGTTCTTC.